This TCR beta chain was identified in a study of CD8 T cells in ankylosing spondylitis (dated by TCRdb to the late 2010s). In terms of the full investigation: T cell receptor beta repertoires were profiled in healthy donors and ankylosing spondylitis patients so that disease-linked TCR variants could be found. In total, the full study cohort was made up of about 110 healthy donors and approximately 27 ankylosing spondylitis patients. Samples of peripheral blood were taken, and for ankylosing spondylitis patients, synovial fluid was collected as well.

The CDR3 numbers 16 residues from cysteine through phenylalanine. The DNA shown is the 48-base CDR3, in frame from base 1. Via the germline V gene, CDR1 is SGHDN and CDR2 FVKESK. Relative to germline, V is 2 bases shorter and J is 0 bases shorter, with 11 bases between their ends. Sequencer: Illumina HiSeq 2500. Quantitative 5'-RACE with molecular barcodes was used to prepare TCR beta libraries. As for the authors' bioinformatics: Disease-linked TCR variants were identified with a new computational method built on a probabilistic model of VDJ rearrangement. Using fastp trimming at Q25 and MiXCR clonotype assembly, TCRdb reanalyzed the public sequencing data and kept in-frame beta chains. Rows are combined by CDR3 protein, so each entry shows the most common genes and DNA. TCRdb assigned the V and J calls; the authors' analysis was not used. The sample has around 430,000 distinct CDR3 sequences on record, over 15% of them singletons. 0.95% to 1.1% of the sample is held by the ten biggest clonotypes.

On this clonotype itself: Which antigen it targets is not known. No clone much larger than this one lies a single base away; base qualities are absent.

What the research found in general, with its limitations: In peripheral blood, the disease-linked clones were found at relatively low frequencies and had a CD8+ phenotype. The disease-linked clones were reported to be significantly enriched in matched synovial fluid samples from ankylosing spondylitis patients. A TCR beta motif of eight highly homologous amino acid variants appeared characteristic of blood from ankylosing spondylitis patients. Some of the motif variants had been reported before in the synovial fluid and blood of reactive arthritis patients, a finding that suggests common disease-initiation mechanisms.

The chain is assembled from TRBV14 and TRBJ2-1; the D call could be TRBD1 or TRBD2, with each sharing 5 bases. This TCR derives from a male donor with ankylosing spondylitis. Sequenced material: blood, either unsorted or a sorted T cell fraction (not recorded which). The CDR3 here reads CASSQRLGPSYNEQFF. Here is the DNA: TGTGCCAGCAGCCAAAGACTGGGACCCTCCTACAATGAGCAGTTCTTC.